What follows is one T cell receptor (beta chain) and its context. CDR1 SGHDT and CDR2 YYEEEE come from the germline V gene. Between the trimmed V and J ends, which lost 3 bases and 2 bases, there was a span of 26 bases. This CDR3 has 19 residues. Profiled with immunoSEQ multiplex PCR; TCRdb holds only in-frame clones, not every one. Here the sample spans 150,000 to 200,000 clones, roughly four fifths being singletons. The data originate from a study of blood T cell repertoires in COVID-19. On the study more broadly: The analysed material was cDNA or gDNA that came from T cells, B-cell-depleted T cells, or PBMCs.

This chain joins TRBV5-6 and TRBJ2-5; possibly TRBD1 for D (6 bases). The source of this sequence is a woman aged 80 or over with acute or convalescent COVID-19. What was sequenced was peripheral blood. The CDR3 coding sequence is TGTGCCAGCAGCTACACCGTTGGACAGACCCCACACCGACAAGAGACCCAGTACTTC. Protein sequence: CASSYTVGQTPHRQETQYF.